The entry below gives a single T cell receptor (beta chain) sequence along with its context. Antigen: not known. This entry is derived from a study of shared clonotypes between healthy human individuals. Trimming took off 1 base at V and 7 bases at J, with 13 bases between the two ends. The CDR3 covers 15 residues. Per germline, CDR1 SGHTA and CDR2 FQGNSA. Repertoires were generated with immunoSEQ multiplex PCR, while TCRdb's copy carries only in-frame clones and drops some. The sample holds roughly 2.2 million clones, 85% to 95% seen once. Findings and caveats of the study: The generation probabilities recorded for non-shared clonotypes fell below those of clonotypes shared by all four donors. Larger richness was generally estimated for naive than memory subsets.

This sequence originates from a man aged 18 to 35 in good health. Some clones in this sample may be carry-over from other donors' samples. Sequenced input: naive CD4+ T cells from PBMCs. The subset denotes: CD45RA+ positively selected. The chain joins TRBV7-2 to TRBJ2-2; D may be TRBD2 (5 bases). CDR3 in DNA: TGTGCCAGCAGCTTAGTTTCGGAGGCGGGCGGGGAGCTGTTTTTT. This translates into CASSLVSEAGGELFF. Full variable domain (rest looked up from reference TRBV7-2 and TRBJ2-2): GAGVSQSPSNKVTEKGKDVELRCDPISGHTALYWYRQSLGQGLEFLIYFQGNSAPDKSGLPSDRFSAERTGGSVSTLTIQRTQQEDSAVYLCASSLVSEAGGELFFGEGSRLTVL.